This T cell receptor beta chain was profiled in a study of blood T cell repertoires in COVID-19. Per the original data handling: The assay estimated nucleated cells by amplifying reference gene primers. Method: immunoSEQ multiplex PCR; TCRdb's copy keeps in-frame clones and lacks some. That table is the source of V, J and clone size, and D and trimming were worked out from the DNA. The sample lists fewer than 300,000 clones; around 79% were seen once. Germline V gene data show CDR1 as MNHEY and CDR2 as SVGAGI. V was clipped by 3 bases and J by 9 bases; unmatched bases: 7. This CDR3 spans 15 amino acids.

The clonotype originates from a woman of 80 years or more with acute or convalescent COVID-19. The sequencing sample was made of peripheral blood. This chain uses TRBV6-5 with TRBJ2-1; 11 bases fit TRBD1. CDR3: CASSYRGTGGSEQFF. The CDR3 DNA reads TGTGCCAGCAGTTATAGGGGGACAGGGGGAAGTGAGCAGTTCTTC.